This T cell receptor beta chain is drawn from a study of T cells in Graves' hyperthyroidism and ophthalmopathy. TCR beta CDR3 regions were amplified from RNA. The HTBI primer set served for first-round RT-PCR of the TCR CDR3. TCRdb analysed the multiplex PCR reads with MiXCR anew, one entry per CDR3 protein. Here the sample spans 700,000 or so distinct CDR3 sequences, approximately 14% being singletons. The PBMCs had their origin in around 9.1 ml of fresh peripheral blood. The CDR3 runs to 17 residues. V shed 1 base, J shed 4 bases, and the junction held 4 bases outside the gene matches. CDR1 is SGHTA, CDR2 FQGNSA, per germline.

The V call is TRBV7-2, the J call TRBJ2-1, with 13 nucleotides matching TRBD2. The sequenced sample consisted of blood. This TCR was sampled from a woman aged 45 to 65 with Graves' ophthalmopathy. The CDR3 region is CASSLVGTSGKYNEQFF. In nucleotides, the CDR3 is TGTGCCAGCAGCTTAGTGGGGACTAGCGGGAAGTACAATGAGCAGTTCTTC.